This TCR beta chain appears in the sequencing data of a study of cytomegalovirus exposure and HLA in healthy donors (dated by TCRdb to 2017 to 2019). For the study in its entirety: In an earlier analysis of several hundred of the donors, under 300 Gb of sequence data and 100 million or so unique TCR beta sequences from some 170 million T cells were reported. In addition to the first cohort of 650 to 800 subjects, a separate validation cohort of approximately 110 different subjects was used. All discovery cohort repertoires had been generated using a single sequencing platform. Roughly five DR-DQ haplotypes were handled as single units for association and clustering, since linkage in the cohort was strong. Genome-wide SNP genotypes for about 60% of the 666 donors were used in a later genetic analysis, which treated that subset as a discovery cohort. Across 398 genotyped donors of the cohort, an average of about 250,000 unique TCR beta nucleotide sequences per donor were sequenced, and around 20% of those sequences were non-productive. The genetic ancestry cluster associated with self-reported Caucasian donors included approximately 85% of the roughly 380 genotyped donors. The study aimed to test whether cataloging public T cell receptors could reveal signatures of past pathogen exposure. A later analysis re-examined previously published TCR beta repertoires from several hundred donors and added high-resolution HLA genotyping to investigate patterns of TCR occurrence. Rather than drawing on any new phenotypic data, the later analysis identified candidate immune exposures from TCR beta sequences and the way those sequences occurred across donors. The T cell repertoires of several hundred subjects were profiled by immunosequencing and related to cytomegalovirus serostatus. An early release that covered roughly 600 HLA-typed donors contained about 290 gigabases of sequencing data and about 93 million unique TCR sequences. Donor age, sex, ethnicity and CMV serostatus were compiled alongside the repertoire data. An earlier analysis of some 600 of the donors applied high-throughput TCR beta sequencing to assess whether each TCR beta V gene segment acted as functional or pseudogenic. High-throughput TCR immunosequencing, statistical association of individual TCRs with disease status, and machine learning were combined to predict cytomegalovirus infection status. Typing coverage varied by locus: about 629-630 donors for A, B, C, DRB1 and DQB1; about 520 for DQA1; around 610 for DPA1; about 450 for DPB1. HLA typing covered class I and class II loci at four-digit resolution. Broader findings and caveats from the paper: The only immune exposure information available for the cohort was CMV serostatus. In the study, about 150 TCR beta chains were listed as associated with cytomegalovirus. According to the authors, the approach could potentially be generalized to other disease states and immunological phenotypes. Some IMGT-functional V segments, including TRBV6-2 and TRBV6-3, could not be distinguished by the 87-base-pair reads and were therefore excluded. According to a later analysis, most CMV-associated TCR beta chains appeared to be HLA-restricted, and the HLA associations seemed to be driven largely by CMV exposure. Strong co-occurrence of HLA alleles, especially DR and DQ, made assigning TCR associations to individual alleles difficult. In a later analysis, the rate of TCR association differed among HLA loci, with DRB1 alleles having the most associated TCRs and HLA-C alleles having the fewest. HLA typing was unavailable for some donors at each locus, so association tests used only the typed subset. Compared with equally common non-associated chains, HLA-associated TCR beta chains in a later analysis were more clonally expanded and had lower generation probabilities. In an earlier analysis of under 600 of the donors, most TCR beta V segments were observed in productive rearrangements about 90% or about 30% of the time, broadly matching IMGT annotations. Correlated functional status among segregating V segments might reflect linkage disequilibrium, but an unknown experimental factor could not be ruled out. Several of the top co-occurrence clusters appeared to be linked to parvovirus B19, influenza, CMV and Epstein-Barr virus, according to a later analysis. The earlier analysis of 587 of the donors excluded roughly 17 rarely observed V segments, including chromosome 9 orphons, because counts were too low. Compared with the roughly 670-donor mean, donors in an Asian-associated ancestry cluster had fewer N-insertions in productive TCRs, according to a later genetic analysis. This cohort had only TCR beta chains sequenced, and the lack of alpha or paired-chain data limited which features could be detected. A further reported finding was that TCR beta sequences accurately predicted the HLA-A and HLA-B alleles for most subjects in the first cohort. Most TCR sequences were observed very rarely across donors, whereas some public TCRs were present in many individuals. The sequencing pipeline was judged likely to have produced a cluster of highly shared sequence variants as a technical artifact. A later analysis associated some 17,000 TCR beta sequences with specific HLA alleles at a false discovery rate of 0.05. The presence/absence analyses assumed that sequencing depth was roughly uniform across donors, and that assumption may not be true. In a later genetic analysis, a missense DCLRE1C variant was associated with V-gene and J-gene trimming of TCR beta chains, and the association was replicated in an independent cohort. The classifier was reported to diagnose cytomegalovirus status with high specificity and sensitivity in both the original cohort and the validation cohort. In vitro tests confirmed that a few of the cytomegalovirus-associated TCR beta chains recognize cytomegalovirus antigens.

CDR1 and CDR2 (SGHRS, YFSETQ) derive from the germline V gene. From cysteine to phenylalanine, the CDR3 is 15 amino acids long. Here the CDR3 DNA is all that survives: 45 bases in frame from base 1. Preparation of the library involved the immunoSEQ multiplex PCR assay. For the multiplex PCR, a mixture combining 60 forward primers for TCR Vbeta segments and 13 reverse primers for TCR Jbeta segments was used. Amplification of the CDR3 region of rearranged TCR beta genes was performed with a multiplex PCR assay on genomic DNA. The amplified TCR beta libraries were sequenced on the Illumina HiSeq System as 87-base-pair reads. In the source study's methods: In a later analysis, 70 million to 95 million unique TCR beta chains were counted across the 666 repertoires, and around 11 million of these chains were shared by at least two donors. To remove PCR and sequencing errors, raw reads were error-corrected and collapsed into unique sequences using a nearest-neighbor algorithm that merged closely related sequences. CDR3 sequences were aligned to IMGT reference sequences to assign V, D and J gene segments. For a sequence to be retained, at least a six-nucleotide match to both a V gene segment and a J gene segment was required. A rearrangement counted as productive if the CDR3 had no stop codons and remained in frame with V and J, and every other rearrangement counted as non-productive. CDR3 was defined according to IMGT convention as the region running from the second conserved V-encoded cysteine to the conserved J-encoded phenylalanine. The earlier analysis of more than 450 of the donors excluded sequences that lacked an unambiguous match to a single V gene segment. In an earlier analysis of 450 to 750 of the donors, a V segment was called functional when productive rearrangements were above 56.7%, and segregating when the standard deviation between donors exceeded 5%. A statistical classification framework was built for diagnosing cytomegalovirus status from the catalog of TCR beta chain sequences. In a later analysis, V and J genes were assigned by comparing TCR nucleotide sequences against IMGT/GENE-DB human TR gene sequences. The TCRdist pipeline was used in a later analysis to assign CDR3 sequences and most-parsimonious VDJ recombination scenarios. In a later analysis, every TCR beta chain was defined by the combination of its CDR3 amino acid sequence and its V-gene family, and reads without a unique V-gene family were dropped. In a later analysis, 500 to 650 highly shared, low-generation-probability nucleotide sequences were removed to address suspected cross-contamination and a sequencing artifact. A later analysis calculated a clonal expansion index for each public chain from normalized within-repertoire ranks of inferred template counts. In a later analysis, generation probabilities were computed using a VDJ recombination model fitted to out-of-frame rearrangements, and the results were checked against IGoR. A later analysis scored TCR-TCR, TCR-HLA and TCR-CMV co-occurrence with hypergeometric tests, applying a repertoire-size bias correction to TCR pairs. In a later analysis, false discovery rates were estimated by permuting HLA or CMV assignments 20 times. A later analysis grouped co-occurring TCRs with DBSCAN, adding TCRdist sequence similarity when clustering within HLA-allele-positive subsets. Repertoires with fewer than 30,000 or more than 120,000 public chains, plus five repertoires with anomalous nucleotide sharing, were excluded from co-occurrence clustering. TCRdb stores this immuneACCESS table with in-frame sequences only. Part of the clones is absent; in the studies checked, under half of the shortfall reflects unresolved V genes, and no reason is known for the rest. The V and J calls and clone size come from that table; D and trimming were worked out from the DNA. Present in this sample are more than 50,000 clones, about 85% of which were seen just once. Roughly 10% of the sample goes to the ten largest clones.

Worth noting for this clone: Its antigen target is currently unknown. Its ends do not fully match the called genes, so a read error is possible.

In total, roughly 710 healthy bone marrow donors made up the cohort. At the time of sampling, every cohort member was nominally healthy, though immune exposures that went unrecorded were likely present. The donor was CMV seronegative and was included in the group of under 450 seronegative cohort members. A peripheral blood sample was provided by each donor, and peripheral blood mononuclear cells were used for TCR beta sequencing. The Qiagen DNeasy Blood Extraction Kit was used to extract genomic DNA from the blood cell samples. This chain is built from TRBV5-1 and TRBJ2-1; 8 central bases correspond to TRBD2. The sample comprised PBMCs. The TCR comes from a female donor in good health and CMV-seronegative. The nucleotide sequence is TGCGCCAGCAGCCTCGGGACTAGTTTAACTCATGAGCAGCTCTTC. Translated, this gives CASSLGTSLTHEQLF.